These 6 T cell receptor beta chains share one sample of origin, sequenced in a study of OX40 agonist ivuxolimab in advanced cancers. Sequenced by immunoSEQ multiplex PCR; TCRdb stores in-frame clones only, minus some. Among under 80,000 clones listed, over 90% were seen once. The specimen comprised CD4+ or CD8+ T cells sorted from blood, sampled in a trial of the OX40 agonist ivuxolimab. Receptors originate from an adult with an advanced solid tumor such as melanoma, head and neck, liver or kidney cancer.

V usage is TRBV6-1 and J usage is TRBJ1-2, with 7 bases lining up with TRBD1. The CDR3 runs 14 residues. V lost 1 base and J lost 4; bases outside the gene matches: 3. Germline lookup yields CDR1 MNHNS and CDR2 SASEGT. The CDR3: CASSEGDSVYGYTF. DNA for the CDR3: TGTGCCAGCAGTGAAGGGGACAGCGTCTATGGCTACACCTTC.

This chain uses TRBV6-1 with TRBJ2-5; D not resolved. Germline V CDR1 and CDR2: MNHNS, SASEGT. Trimming removed 1 base at V and 5 bases at J, with 14 bases between. The CDR3 runs to 15 residues. In nucleotides, the CDR3 is TGTGCCAGCAGTGAAGGGACCTCGCGCTATGAGACCCAGTACTTC. This codes for CASSEGTSRYETQYF.

This chain connects TRBV6-5 to TRBJ2-5; D uncertain. The assigned J gene may be wrong: the sequence end matches TRBJ2-7 better. The CDR3 runs to 14 residues. Germline V gene data show CDR1 as MNHEY and CDR2 as SVGAGI. The CDR3 DNA reads as TGTGCCAGCAGTTACGGACGCAGCTCCTACGAGCAGTACTTC. It codes for CASSYGRSSYEQYF.

The rearrangement links TRBV19 to TRBJ2-1, with D possibly TRBD2 on 5 matching bases. The V gene lost 1 base and the J gene lost 7 bases, with 5 bases spanning the gap. CDR1 is LNHDA and CDR2 is SQIVND in the germline V gene (reference sequence). The CDR3 runs 12 residues. Written as DNA, the CDR3 is TGTGCCAGTAGTATAGGAGGGAATGAGCAGTTCTTC. Protein sequence: CASSIGGNEQFF.

The chain employs TRBV5-1 and TRBJ2-3, with TRBD1 matching over 7 bases. Germline V gives CDR1 SGHRS, CDR2 YFSETQ. This CDR3 contains 12 residues. J gave up 4 bases and V 8 bases, and 4 bases lay outside the gene matches. CDR3 sequence (DNA): TGCGCCAGTACAGGGGCGGCAGATACGCAGTATTTT. It specifies CASTGAADTQYF.

The chain's CDR3 is CASSIWDRGNTEAFF. The CDR3 DNA is TGTGCCAGTAGTATCTGGGACAGGGGGAACACTGAAGCTTTCTTT. This chain links TRBV19 with TRBJ1-1; the match to TRBD1 covers 10 bases. Trimming at V came to 3 bases and at J to 1 base, leaving 2 bases not matched to a gene. The CDR3 sequence is 15 residues long. CDR1 is LNHDA and CDR2 is SQIVND in the germline V gene (reference sequence).